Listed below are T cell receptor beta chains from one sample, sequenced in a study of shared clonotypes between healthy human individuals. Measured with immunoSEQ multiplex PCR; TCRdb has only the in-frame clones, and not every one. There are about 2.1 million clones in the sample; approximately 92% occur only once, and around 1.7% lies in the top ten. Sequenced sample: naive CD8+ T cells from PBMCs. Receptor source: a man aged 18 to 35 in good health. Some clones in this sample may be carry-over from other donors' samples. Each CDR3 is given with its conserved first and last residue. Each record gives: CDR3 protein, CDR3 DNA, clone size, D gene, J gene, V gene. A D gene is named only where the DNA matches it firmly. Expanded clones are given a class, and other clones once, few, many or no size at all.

CDR3 protein: CAPLGPIGQPQHF; CDR3 DNA: TGTGCTCCACTAGGGCCAATCGGGCAGCCCCAGCATTTT; clone size: NA; D gene: NA; J gene: TRBJ1-5; V gene: TRBV12-5
CDR3 protein: CASSYSGGGGETQYF; CDR3 DNA: TGTGCCAGCAGTTACTCGGGAGGGGGCGGGGAGACCCAGTACTTC; clone size: NA; D gene: NA; J gene: TRBJ2-5; V gene: TRBV6-6
CDR3 protein: CASSYAQGANTGELFF; CDR3 DNA: TGTGCCAGCAGTTACGCCCAGGGGGCGAACACCGGGGAGCTGTTTTTT; clone size: NA; D gene: TRBD1; J gene: TRBJ2-2; V gene: TRBV7-9
CDR3 protein: CASSLGNTGELFF; CDR3 DNA: TGTGCCAGCAGCCTGGGGAACACCGGGGAGCTGTTTTTT; clone size: NA; D gene: NA; J gene: TRBJ2-2; V gene: TRBV7-9
CDR3 protein: CSVSFDDRSLYEQYF; CDR3 DNA: TGCAGCGTTTCCTTTGATGACAGGAGCCTCTACGAGCAGTACTTC; clone size: once; D gene: NA; J gene: TRBJ2-7; V gene: TRBV29-1
CDR3 protein: CASSPWVPRGDNQPQHF; CDR3 DNA: TGTGCCAGCAGCCCGTGGGTGCCCCGGGGCGACAATCAGCCCCAGCATTTT; clone size: NA; D gene: NA; J gene: TRBJ1-5; V gene: TRBV5-6
CDR3 protein: CASRKGADPNQPQHF; CDR3 DNA: TGCGCCAGCCGCAAGGGGGCGGACCCAAATCAGCCCCAGCATTTT; clone size: NA; D gene: TRBD1; J gene: TRBJ1-5; V gene: TRBV4-1
CDR3 protein: CAWSVTGSYEQYF; CDR3 DNA: TGTGCCTGGAGTGTAACAGGCTCCTACGAGCAGTACTTC; clone size: NA; D gene: NA; J gene: TRBJ2-7; V gene: TRBV30
CDR3 protein: CASSPGGSGSYEQYF; CDR3 DNA: TGTGCCAGCAGCCCCGGTGGTAGCGGGAGCTACGAGCAGTACTTC; clone size: NA; D gene: TRBD2; J gene: TRBJ2-7; V gene: TRBV5-6
CDR3 protein: CASSSPTGQGYNEQFF; CDR3 DNA: TGTGCCAGCAGTTCCCCCACGGGACAGGGCTACAATGAGCAGTTCTTC; clone size: NA; D gene: TRBD1; J gene: TRBJ2-1; V gene: TRBV28
CDR3 protein: CASSPGGYYEQYF; CDR3 DNA: TGTGCCAGCAGCCCGGGGGGGTATTACGAGCAGTACTTC; clone size: NA; D gene: TRBD2; J gene: TRBJ2-7; V gene: TRBV5-5
CDR3 protein: CASSSRWEQYF; CDR3 DNA: TGTGCCAGCAGTAGCCGGTGGGAGCAGTACTTC; clone size: few; D gene: NA; J gene: TRBJ2-7; V gene: TRBV28
CDR3 protein: CASSLYTGGQVQPQHF; CDR3 DNA: TGTGCCAGCAGTTTATATACAGGGGGCCAAGTTCAGCCCCAGCATTTT; clone size: NA; D gene: TRBD1; J gene: TRBJ1-5; V gene: TRBV27
CDR3 protein: CASSWPPRLAGVSNEQFF; CDR3 DNA: TGTGCCAGCAGCTGGCCGCCCCGTCTAGCGGGAGTAAGCAATGAGCAGTTCTTC; clone size: NA; D gene: TRBD2; J gene: TRBJ2-1; V gene: TRBV7-2
CDR3 protein: CASRPTSGPVYEQYF; CDR3 DNA: TGTGCCAGTAGACCGACTAGCGGGCCCGTCTACGAGCAGTACTTC; clone size: NA; D gene: TRBD2; J gene: TRBJ2-7; V gene: TRBV19
CDR3 protein: CASSAGSSGNTIYF; CDR3 DNA: TGTGCCAGCAGTGCTGGGAGCTCTGGAAACACCATATATTTT; clone size: NA; D gene: NA; J gene: TRBJ1-3; V gene: TRBV25-1
CDR3 protein: CASSHIPETQYF; CDR3 DNA: TGTGCCAGCAGCCATATCCCAGAGACCCAGTACTTC; clone size: NA; D gene: NA; J gene: TRBJ2-5; V gene: TRBV7-9
CDR3 protein: CASSLQPGPRSSGNTIYF; CDR3 DNA: TGTGCCAGCAGCTTACAACCGGGACCCCGGAGCTCTGGAAACACCATATATTTT; clone size: NA; D gene: NA; J gene: TRBJ1-3; V gene: TRBV11-2
CDR3 protein: CASGHRGGGEQYF; CDR3 DNA: TGTGCCAGCGGACACAGGGGGGGTGGCGAGCAGTACTTC; clone size: NA; D gene: NA; J gene: TRBJ2-7; V gene: TRBV28
CDR3 protein: CASSELAGSNEQYF; CDR3 DNA: TGCGCCAGCAGTGAACTAGCGGGTTCCAACGAGCAGTACTTC; clone size: NA; D gene: TRBD2; J gene: TRBJ2-7; V gene: TRBV10-1
CDR3 protein: CSVVFLGGQNIQYF; CDR3 DNA: TGCAGCGTTGTTTTTCTGGGGGGCCAAAACATTCAGTACTTC; clone size: NA; D gene: NA; J gene: TRBJ2-4; V gene: TRBV29-1
CDR3 protein: CSVEEWLAQPKQFF; CDR3 DNA: TGCAGCGTTGAAGAGTGGCTAGCTCAACCAAAGCAGTTCTTC; clone size: NA; D gene: NA; J gene: TRBJ2-1; V gene: TRBV29-1
CDR3 protein: CASSQANAGGTEAFF; CDR3 DNA: TGCGCCAGCAGTCAAGCGAATGCGGGTGGGACTGAAGCTTTCTTT; clone size: NA; D gene: NA; J gene: TRBJ1-1; V gene: TRBV4-1
CDR3 protein: CASRPDRNQPQHF; CDR3 DNA: TGTGCCAGCAGACCAGACAGAAATCAGCCCCAGCATTTT; clone size: few; D gene: NA; J gene: TRBJ1-5; V gene: TRBV6-6
CDR3 protein: CATSDSSYEQYF; CDR3 DNA: TGTGCCACCAGCGACAGCTCCTACGAGCAGTACTTC; clone size: NA; D gene: NA; J gene: TRBJ2-7; V gene: TRBV15